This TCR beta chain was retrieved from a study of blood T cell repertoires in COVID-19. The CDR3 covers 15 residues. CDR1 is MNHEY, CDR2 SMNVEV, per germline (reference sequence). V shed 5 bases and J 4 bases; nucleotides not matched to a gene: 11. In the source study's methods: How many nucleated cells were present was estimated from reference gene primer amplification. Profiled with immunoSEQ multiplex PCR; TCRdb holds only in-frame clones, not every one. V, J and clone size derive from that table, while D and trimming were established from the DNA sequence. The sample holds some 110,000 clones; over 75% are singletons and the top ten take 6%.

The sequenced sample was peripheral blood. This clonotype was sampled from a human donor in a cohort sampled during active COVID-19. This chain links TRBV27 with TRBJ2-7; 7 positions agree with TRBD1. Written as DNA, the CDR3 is TGTGCCAGCAGTCACACAGGGGCATCAGCTTACGAGCAGTACTTC. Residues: CASSHTGASAYEQYF.